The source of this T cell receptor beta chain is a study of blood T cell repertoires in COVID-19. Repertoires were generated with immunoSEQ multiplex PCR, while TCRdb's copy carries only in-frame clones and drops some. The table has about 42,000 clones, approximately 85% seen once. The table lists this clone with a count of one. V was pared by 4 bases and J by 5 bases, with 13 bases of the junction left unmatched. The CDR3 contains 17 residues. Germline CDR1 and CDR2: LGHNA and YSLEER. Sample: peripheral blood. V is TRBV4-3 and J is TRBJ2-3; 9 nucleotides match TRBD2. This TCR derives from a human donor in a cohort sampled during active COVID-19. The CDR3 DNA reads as TGCGCCAGCAGCCGAGGATCTGGCGGGGGGGCGGGAGATACGCAGTATTTT. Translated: CASSRGSGGGAGDTQYF.